This T cell receptor beta chain was recorded in a study of T cell responses to AZD1222 COVID-19 vaccine. Study-wide context: Second doses at about 4 or about 12 weeks were pooled. Findings of the study overall: It was only 6 or 7 AZD1222 recipients who were seropositive at baseline. Breadth and depth of Spike-specific TCRs rose after two AZD1222 doses. Mostly white British, mostly female donors; authors suggested clonal diversity may be underestimated.

In regard to this clone: The target antigen is unknown.

Deletions cut 6 bases from V and 5 bases from J, with 25 bases between. The CDR3 covers 18 residues. CDR1 is KGHSH and CDR2 is LQKENI in the germline V gene. TCRdb keeps only in-frame clones here, not all; method: immunoSEQ multiplex PCR. The sample includes 55,000 to 75,000 clones, 80% of them seen just once. This specimen consisted of peripheral blood, obtained on day 0 of AZD1222 vaccination. The sequence derives from an adult in good health. The V call is TRBV18, the J call TRBJ1-4, with D possibly matching TRBD1 (5 bases). The DNA of the CDR3 is TGTGCCAGCTCGCCAAACTCAGGGAGCCCTTTTGGGAATGAAAAACTGTTTTTT. Amino acid sequence: CASSPNSGSPFGNEKLFF.